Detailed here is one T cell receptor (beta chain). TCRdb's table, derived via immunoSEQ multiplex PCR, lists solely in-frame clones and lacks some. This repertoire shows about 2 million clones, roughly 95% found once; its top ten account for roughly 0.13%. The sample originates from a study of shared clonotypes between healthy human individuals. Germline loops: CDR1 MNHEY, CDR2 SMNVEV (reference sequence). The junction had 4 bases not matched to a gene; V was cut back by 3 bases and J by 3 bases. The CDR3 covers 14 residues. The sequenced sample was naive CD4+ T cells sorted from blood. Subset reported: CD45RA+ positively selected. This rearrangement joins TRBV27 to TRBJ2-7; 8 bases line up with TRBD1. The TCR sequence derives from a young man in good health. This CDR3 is CASSFSGGVYEQYF. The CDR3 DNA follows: TGTGCCAGCAGTTTCTCAGGGGGCGTCTACGAGCAGTACTTC.